This T cell receptor (beta chain) was identified during a study of T cell responses to AZD1222 COVID-19 vaccine. Trimming stripped 6 bases from V and 0 bases from J, with 10 bases between. The germline V gene encodes CDR1 MDHEN and CDR2 SYDVKM. The CDR3 length is 14 residues. Findings and limits, study-wide: Possibly, clonal diversity was underestimated; donors were largely white British and included more females. Repertoire sampling happened only post peak T cell response. Two AZD1222 doses significantly raised spike-specific TCR breadth and depth over controls.

Notes on this clone: Its cognate antigen is unknown.

Clones were sequenced by immunoSEQ multiplex PCR, and TCRdb holds only the in-frame ones, with some missing. Among around 200,000 clones listed, approximately 90% were seen once. This clonotype was obtained from an adult who received the AZD1222 COVID-19 vaccine. The sequencing here drew on peripheral blood, taken 28 days after the second AZD1222 dose. V gene TRBV28 combines with J gene TRBJ2-3; D is unresolved. CDR3 in amino acids: CASSQRWSTDTQYF. For the CDR3, the DNA is TGTGCCAGCAGCCAAAGGTGGAGCACAGATACGCAGTATTTT.